This record covers a single T cell receptor (beta chain). TCRdb's copy holds only in-frame clones and misses some; the assay was immunoSEQ multiplex PCR. The table has tens of thousands of clones, about 86% seen once. This specimen belongs to a study of pediatric ulcerative colitis. Colonoscopy and blood draw happened at the same time. The receptor's source is a boy aged 5-17 years with severe ulcerative colitis. Source material: blood.

CDR3 region: CASSPGLAGGPGRLTLHNEQFF. CDR3 DNA sequence: TGTGCCAGCAGTCCCGGACTAGCGGGAGGGCCGGGGCGCCTAACTTTACACAATGAGCAGTTCTTC. This rearrangement joins TRBV27 to TRBJ2-1; TRBD2 matches at 15 bases. CDR1 MNHEY and CDR2 SMNVEV come from the germline V gene (reference sequence). This CDR3 spans 22 amino acids. The junction had 22 bases not matched to a gene; V was cut back by 5 bases and J by 5 bases.